The clone carrying this TCR beta chain turned up a few times. The data derive from a study of T cells after yellow fever vaccination. Findings and limits, study-wide: Most clones from primary vaccination were detected again post-booster (almost 98% CD4, 70% to 90% CD8). The secondary response peaked faster, at day 5 versus 15, but was weaker. It was a small share of clonotypes that appeared in both CD4 and CD8 compartments.

The CDR3 has 15 amino acids. CDR1 is SGHDT, CDR2 YYEEEE, per germline. J lost 5 bases, V lost 5 bases, and 10 bases had no gene match. They built TCR cDNA with 5'RACE template switching, a step that put in a universal primer site and UMIs. From the 5' RACE reads, TCRdb called clonotypes with MiXCR, one entry per CDR3 protein. The profile covers 55,000 or so distinct CDR3 sequences, with 5% to 8.5% appearing a single time and roughly 24% taken by the ten largest. The TCR originated in a man between 18 and 35 years old who received the YFV17D yellow fever vaccine. Source: CD8+ T cells not binding an NS4B(214-222) dextramer, sorted from PBMCs, taken 35 to 50 days after the first yellow fever vaccination. This chain uses TRBV5-6 with TRBJ2-3, with 8 bases lining up with TRBD2. CDR3 bases: TGTGCCAGCAGTTACGGGACACGGGGGGGAGATACGCAGTATTTT. Translated: CASSYGTRGGDTQYF.